These 8 T cell receptor beta chains share one sample of origin, sequenced in a study of a mutant IDH1 vaccine in newly diagnosed glioma. Time point here: baseline, week 1 (first vaccination visit). Treatment reported: pre-vaccination baseline after standard-of-care therapy. Assay: immunoSEQ multiplex PCR; the TCRdb copy retains only in-frame clones and omits some. The sample has 85,000 to 100,000 clones, 83% seen once. Sequences were derived from PBMCs, sampled from a glioma patient treated with radiotherapy, temozolomide or both. These receptors originate from a woman aged 45-59 years with glioma.

This sequence joins TRBV10-3 and TRBJ2-7, with a weak D call TRBD1 (5 bases). CDR1 is ENHRY, CDR2 SYGVKD, per germline. V was pared by 4 bases and J by 5 bases, with 6 bases between. The CDR3 runs to 11 residues. CDR3 DNA: TGTGCCATCAGTGGCAGGGACGAGCAGTACTTC. It is translated as CAISGRDEQYF.

This chain joins TRBV5-1 and TRBJ2-6, with TRBD1 matching over 7 bases. Germline V lookup: CDR1 SGHRS, CDR2 YFSETQ. After removal of 3 bases from V and 2 bases from J, the junction contained 5 bases not matched to a gene. This CDR3 has 16 residues. CDR3 loop: CASSSLTGAGANVLTF. The CDR3 region has the DNA TGCGCCAGCAGCTCCCTCACAGGGGCTGGGGCCAACGTCCTGACTTTC.

The CDR3 coding sequence is TGTGCCAGCAAAGCCAGGGCCAACCAAGAGACCCAGTACTTC. This translates into CASKARANQETQYF. V usage is TRBV2 and J usage is TRBJ2-5, with a possible D match to TRBD1 (5 bases). Germline-derived CDR1 and CDR2 are SNHLY and FYNNEI. Trimming took 7 bases from V and 0 from J, leaving 12 bases between them. The CDR3 contains 14 residues.

Here the CDR3 reads CASSPWTVQYGYTF. The CDR3 bases are TGTGCCAGCAGCCCCTGGACTGTCCAGTATGGCTACACCTTC. The chain combines TRBV5-6 with TRBJ1-2; D uncertain. The CDR3 contains 14 residues. Germline loops: CDR1 SGHDT, CDR2 YYEEEE. Trimming shortened V by 4 bases and J by 5 bases, and 15 bases separated the two germline ends.

The chain joins TRBV2 to TRBJ1-1; D is ambiguous. CDR1 is SNHLY, CDR2 FYNNEI, per germline. Trimming left V 7 bases short and J 1 base short, with 4 bases between. The CDR3 consists of 11 residues. In nucleotides, the CDR3 is TGTGCCAGCAACGCGAACACTGAAGCTTTCTTT. Translated, it gives CASNANTEAFF.

The CDR3 spells CASSPSTDRGTNEKLFF. CDR3 in DNA: TGTGCCAGCAGCCCCAGTACGGACAGGGGAACTAATGAAAAACTGTTTTTT. The V gene is TRBV5-6, the J gene TRBJ1-4; 9 nucleotides match TRBD1. Germline loops: CDR1 SGHDT, CDR2 YYEEEE. The CDR3 consists of 17 residues. The J segment lost 1 base and the V segment lost 4 bases, leaving 8 bases of the junction unmatched. Filled out from reference TRBV5-6 and TRBJ1-4, the complete variable domain reads DAGVTQSPTHLIKTRGQQVTLRCSPKSGHDTVSWYQQALGQGPQFIFQYYEEEERQRGNFPDRFSGHQFPNYSSELNVNALLLGDSALYLCASSPSTDRGTNEKLFFGSGTQLSVL.

The chain combines TRBV7-8 with TRBJ1-5; D is perhaps TRBD1 (5 bases). Trimming took off 1 base at V and 1 base at J, with 11 bases between the two ends. Germline V gene data show CDR1 as SGHVS and CDR2 as FQNEAQ. The CDR3 spans 16 residues. The CDR3 DNA reads TGTGCCAGCAGCTTAGTGGGGGGGATGAGCAATCAGCCCCAGCATTTT. Translation gives CASSLVGGMSNQPQHF.

A few counts support this clone. CDR3 amino acids: CSASRGPEAFF. In DNA form, the CDR3 reads TGCAGTGCTTCCCGGGGGCCTGAAGCTTTCTTT. The genes are TRBV20-1 and TRBJ1-1, with TRBD1 as a possible D gene (6 bases). V was pared by 5 bases and J by 6 bases, with 10 bases between. From germline, CDR1 is DFQATT and CDR2 SNEGSKA (reference sequence). The CDR3 covers 11 residues.